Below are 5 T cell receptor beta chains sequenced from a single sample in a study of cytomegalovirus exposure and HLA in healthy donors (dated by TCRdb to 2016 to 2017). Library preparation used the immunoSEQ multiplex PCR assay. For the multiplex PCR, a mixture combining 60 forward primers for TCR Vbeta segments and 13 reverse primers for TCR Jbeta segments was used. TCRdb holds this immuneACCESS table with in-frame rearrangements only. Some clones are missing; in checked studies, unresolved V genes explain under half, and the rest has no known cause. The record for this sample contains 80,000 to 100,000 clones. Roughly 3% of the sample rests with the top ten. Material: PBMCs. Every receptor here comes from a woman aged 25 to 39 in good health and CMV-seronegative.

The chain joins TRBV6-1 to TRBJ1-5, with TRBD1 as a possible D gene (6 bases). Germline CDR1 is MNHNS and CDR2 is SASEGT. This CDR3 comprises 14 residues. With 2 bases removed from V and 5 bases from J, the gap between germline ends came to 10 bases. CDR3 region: CASSEHRVHQPQHF. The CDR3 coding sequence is TGTGCCAGCAGTGAACACAGGGTTCATCAGCCCCAGCATTTT.

CDR3 loop: CASSQGTSGLRTQNIQYF. CDR3 coding DNA: TGTGCCAGCAGCCAAGGGACTAGCGGGCTCAGGACTCAAAACATTCAGTACTTC. The chain recombines TRBV4-2 with TRBJ2-4; 11 bases are a match to TRBD2. CDR1 is LGHNA and CDR2 is YNFKEQ in the germline V gene. The CDR3 sequence is 18 residues long. The ends lost 1 base at V and 5 bases at J; junction bases unmatched: 10.

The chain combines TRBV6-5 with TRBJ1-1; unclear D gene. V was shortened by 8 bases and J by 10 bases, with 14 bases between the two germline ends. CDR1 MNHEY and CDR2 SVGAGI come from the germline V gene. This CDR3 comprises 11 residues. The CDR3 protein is CASRGGLAAFF. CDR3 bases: TGTGCCAGCCGGGGAGGGTTAGCAGCTTTCTTT.

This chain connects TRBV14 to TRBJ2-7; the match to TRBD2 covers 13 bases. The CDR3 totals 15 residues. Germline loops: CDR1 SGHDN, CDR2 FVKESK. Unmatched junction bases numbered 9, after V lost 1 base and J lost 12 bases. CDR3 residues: CASSQGGTSGAHRYF. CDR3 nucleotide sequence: TGTGCCAGCAGCCAAGGAGGGACTAGCGGGGCTCATCGGTACTTC.

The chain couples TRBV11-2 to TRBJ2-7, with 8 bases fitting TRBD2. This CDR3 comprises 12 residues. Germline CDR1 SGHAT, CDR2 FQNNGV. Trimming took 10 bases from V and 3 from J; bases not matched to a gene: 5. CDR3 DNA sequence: TGTGCCACCGGGACTAGTCTCTACGAGCAGTACTTC. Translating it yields CATGTSLYEQYF.